This TCR beta chain emerged from a study of beta chain features in type 1 diabetes. CDR3 length: 14 amino acids. CDR1 and CDR2 (germline): MDHEN, SYDVKM. V dropped 3 bases and J dropped 7 bases, with 15 bases sitting between them. A note on this clone: Its antigen is not known.

Study results and caveats: Naive, central memory and Treg TCRB repertoires appeared more alike in patients than in healthy donors.

Cells sorted by CD45RO/CCR7/CD25/CD127/CD95/CD27 comprised CD4+ naive, central memory, regulatory and stem cell-like memory cells. What was sequenced were expressed TCRB transcripts, since all of the isolated RNA had been reverse transcribed. This table comes from immunoSEQ multiplex PCR, and its TCRdb copy is limited to in-frame clones, with some not included. The sample lists more than 350,000 clones, about 10% occurring once. The chain uses TRBV28 and TRBJ2-5, with a tentative D call TRBD2 (5 bases). The sample was naive CD4+ T cells from blood. This clonotype was obtained from a young woman in good health. CDR3 nucleotides: TGTGCCAGCAGTTTGCCGGGGAAGGCGGCGACCCAGTACTTC. This translates into CASSLPGKAATQYF.